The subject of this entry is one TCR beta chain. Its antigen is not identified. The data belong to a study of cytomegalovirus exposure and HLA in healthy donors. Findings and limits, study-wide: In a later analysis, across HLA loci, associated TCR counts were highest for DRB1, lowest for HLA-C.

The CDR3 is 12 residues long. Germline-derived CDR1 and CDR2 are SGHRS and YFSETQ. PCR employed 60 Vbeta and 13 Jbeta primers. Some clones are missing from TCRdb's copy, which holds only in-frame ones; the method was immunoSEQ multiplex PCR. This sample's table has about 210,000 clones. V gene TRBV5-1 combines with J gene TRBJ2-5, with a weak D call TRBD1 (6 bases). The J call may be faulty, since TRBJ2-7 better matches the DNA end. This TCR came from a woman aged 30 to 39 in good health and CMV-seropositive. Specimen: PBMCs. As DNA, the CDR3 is TGCGCCAGCAGCTCGGACAGCTACGAGCAGTACTTC. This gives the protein CASSSDSYEQYF.